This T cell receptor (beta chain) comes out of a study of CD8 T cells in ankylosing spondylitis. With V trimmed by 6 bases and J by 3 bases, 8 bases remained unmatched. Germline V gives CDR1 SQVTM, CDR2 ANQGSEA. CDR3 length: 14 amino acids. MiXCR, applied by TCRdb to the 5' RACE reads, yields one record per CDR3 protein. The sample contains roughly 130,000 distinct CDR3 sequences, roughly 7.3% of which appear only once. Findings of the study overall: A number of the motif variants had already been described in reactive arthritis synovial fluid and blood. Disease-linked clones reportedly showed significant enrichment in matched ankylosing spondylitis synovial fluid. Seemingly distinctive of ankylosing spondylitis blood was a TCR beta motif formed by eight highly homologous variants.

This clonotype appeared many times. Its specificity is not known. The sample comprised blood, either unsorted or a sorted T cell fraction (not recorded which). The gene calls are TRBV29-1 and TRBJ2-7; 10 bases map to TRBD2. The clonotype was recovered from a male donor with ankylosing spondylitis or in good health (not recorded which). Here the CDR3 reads CSVNKASGSYEQYF. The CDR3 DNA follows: TGCAGCGTCAACAAGGCTAGCGGGAGCTACGAGCAGTACTTC.